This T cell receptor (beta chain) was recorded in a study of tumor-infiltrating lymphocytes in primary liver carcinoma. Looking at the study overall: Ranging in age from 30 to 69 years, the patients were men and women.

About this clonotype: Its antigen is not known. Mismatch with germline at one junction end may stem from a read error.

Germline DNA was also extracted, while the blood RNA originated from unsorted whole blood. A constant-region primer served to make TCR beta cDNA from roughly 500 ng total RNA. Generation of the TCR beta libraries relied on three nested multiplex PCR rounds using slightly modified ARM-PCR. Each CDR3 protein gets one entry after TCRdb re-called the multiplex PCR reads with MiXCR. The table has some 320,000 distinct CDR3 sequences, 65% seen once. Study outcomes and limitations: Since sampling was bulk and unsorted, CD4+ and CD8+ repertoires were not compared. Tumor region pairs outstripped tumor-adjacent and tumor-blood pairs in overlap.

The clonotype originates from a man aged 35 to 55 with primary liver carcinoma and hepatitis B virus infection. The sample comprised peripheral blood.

CDR3 nucleotides: TGTGGCAGCACCTCTGAGGGCCATGGTAGCGAGCAGTACTTC. Translated: CGSTSEGHGSEQYF. This chain links TRBV12-3 or TRBV12-4 with TRBJ2-7; weak D call: TRBD2 (5 bases). The CDR3 sequence is 14 residues long.